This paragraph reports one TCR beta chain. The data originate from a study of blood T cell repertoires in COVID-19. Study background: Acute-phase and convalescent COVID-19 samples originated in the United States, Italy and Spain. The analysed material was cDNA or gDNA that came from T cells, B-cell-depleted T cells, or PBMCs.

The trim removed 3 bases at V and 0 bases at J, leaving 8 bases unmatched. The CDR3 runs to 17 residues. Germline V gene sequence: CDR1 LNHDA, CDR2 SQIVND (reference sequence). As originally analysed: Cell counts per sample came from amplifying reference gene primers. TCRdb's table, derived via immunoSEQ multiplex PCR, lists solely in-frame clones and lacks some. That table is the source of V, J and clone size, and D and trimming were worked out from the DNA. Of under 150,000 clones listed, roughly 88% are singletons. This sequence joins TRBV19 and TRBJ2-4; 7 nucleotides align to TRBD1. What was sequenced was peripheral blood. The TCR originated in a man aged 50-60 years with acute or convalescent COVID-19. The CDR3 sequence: CASSMDRSPIAKNIQYF. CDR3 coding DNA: TGTGCCAGTAGTATGGACAGGTCCCCTATAGCCAAAAACATTCAGTACTTC.